This is a list of T cell receptor beta chains from one sample in a study of control samples from healthy donors and cancer patients. Clones were read by immunoSEQ multiplex PCR, and TCRdb kept only the in-frame ones, dropping some. The sample records 150,000 or so clones, about 91% being singletons. Sample: blood. All receptors come from a woman in her twenties or thirties in good health. CDR3s include the opening cysteine and the closing phenylalanine or tryptophan. Each record gives: V gene, D gene, clone size, J gene, CDR3 protein, CDR3 DNA. A D gene is named only where the DNA matches it firmly. Clone sizes are given selectively: once, few, many, or a class where the clone is expanded.

TRBV14,TRBD2,NA,TRBJ2-1,CASSLGLAIINEQFF,TGTGCCAGCAGCCTGGGACTAGCGATAATTAATGAGCAGTTCTTC
TRBV5-8,NA,NA,TRBJ2-5,CASSSPGHGETQYF,TGTGCCAGCAGCTCCCCCGGGCATGGGGAGACCCAGTACTTC
TRBV29-1,NA,once,TRBJ1-1,CSVLPTGRGTEAFF,TGCAGCGTCCTCCCTACAGGGAGGGGGACTGAAGCTTTCTTT
TRBV10-1,TRBD1,NA,TRBJ1-2,CASSVGQGAYGYTF,TGCGCCAGCAGTGTGGGACAGGGGGCCTATGGCTACACCTTC
TRBV5-4,TRBD1,NA,TRBJ1-1,CASSPGQTEAFF,TGTGCCAGCAGCCCGGGACAGACTGAAGCTTTCTTT
TRBV7-9,TRBD1,NA,TRBJ2-2,CASSLNRGMAGELFF,TGTGCCAGCAGCTTAAACAGGGGTATGGCCGGGGAGCTGTTTTTT
TRBV6-2/TRBV6-3,TRBD1,NA,TRBJ2-5,CASSWGDRGVETQYF,TGTGCCAGCAGCTGGGGGGACAGGGGTGTAGAGACCCAGTACTTC
TRBV7-6,NA,NA,TRBJ2-1,CASSTNTYNEQFF,TGTGCCAGCAGCACAAACACTTACAATGAGCAGTTCTTC
TRBV20-1,NA,NA,TRBJ2-1,CSARERGEQFF,TGCAGTGCTAGAGAGCGGGGTGAGCAGTTCTTC
TRBV20-1,NA,NA,TRBJ1-2,CSASVGGSGYTF,TGCAGTGCTAGTGTTGGCGGAAGTGGCTACACCTTC
TRBV5-5,TRBD1,NA,TRBJ1-4,CASRFGTATNEKLFF,TGTGCCAGCCGATTCGGGACAGCAACTAATGAAAAACTGTTTTTT
TRBV9,NA,NA,TRBJ1-3,CASSSGNTIYF,TGTGCCAGCAGTTCCGGAAACACCATATATTTT
TRBV6-5,TRBD2,NA,TRBJ2-7,CASRQGLAGYEQYF,TGTGCCAGCAGGCAGGGACTAGCGGGGTACGAGCAGTACTTC
TRBV4-1,TRBD1,once,TRBJ1-4,CASRKPGTGRDNEKLFF,TGCGCCAGCAGGAAACCCGGGACAGGGAGGGATAATGAAAAACTGTTTTTT
TRBV19,NA,once,TRBJ1-5,CASSIGATRLVAQPQHF,TGTGCCAGTAGTATAGGCGCCACGAGGTTAGTTGCACAGCCCCAGCATTTT
TRBV6-5,NA,NA,TRBJ1-2,CASMGRDLDYGYTF,TGTGCCAGCATGGGAAGGGACCTTGACTATGGCTACACCTTC
TRBV6-4,NA,NA,TRBJ1-2,CASSDTGSGYTF,TGTGCCAGCAGTGATACAGGGTCGGGCTACACCTTC
TRBV19,NA,NA,TRBJ2-7,CASSIRSNNEQYF,TGTGCCAGTAGTATACGATCCAATAACGAGCAGTACTTC
TRBV24-1,NA,NA,TRBJ2-1,CATSDAPGRKSYNEQFF,TGTGCCACCAGTGACGCCCCGGGACGGAAATCCTACAATGAGCAGTTCTTC
TRBV24-1,TRBD2,NA,TRBJ2-1,CATSDFVAGGRDEQFF,TGTGCCACCAGTGACTTCGTAGCGGGGGGTCGGGATGAGCAGTTCTTC
TRBV27,NA,NA,TRBJ1-1,CASSLAGANEAFF,TGTGCCAGCAGTTTAGCAGGGGCGAATGAAGCTTTCTTT
TRBV6-1,NA,once,TRBJ1-5,CASSERGFSNQPQHF,TGTGCCAGCAGTGAACGCGGATTTAGCAATCAGCCCCAGCATTTT
TRBV29-1,TRBD2,NA,TRBJ2-3,CSVTSGGTDTQYF,TGCAGCGTTACCAGCGGGGGCACAGATACGCAGTATTTT
TRBV5-1,NA,NA,TRBJ1-4,CASSPGPETNEKLFF,TGCGCCAGCAGCCCCGGACCCGAGACTAATGAAAAACTGTTTTTT
TRBV14,NA,NA,TRBJ2-3,CASSSLRADTQYF,TGTGCCAGCAGTTCCCTGCGTGCAGATACGCAGTATTTT
TRBV5-6,NA,NA,TRBJ1-1,CASSFNLRGRAFF,TGTGCCAGCAGCTTTAACCTCCGGGGTAGAGCTTTCTTT
TRBV4-2,NA,NA,TRBJ1-4,CASSQVTGLNEKLFF,TGTGCCAGCAGCCAAGTGACAGGCCTTAATGAAAAGCTGTTTTTT
TRBV6-1,NA,NA,TRBJ1-2,CASSESGFPNYGYTF,TGTGCCAGCAGTGAGAGTGGCTTCCCTAACTATGGCTACACCTTC
TRBV19,NA,NA,TRBJ2-2,CASRPQGLQTGELFF,TGTGCCAGTAGACCTCAGGGGCTACAGACCGGGGAGCTGTTTTTT
TRBV7-9,NA,NA,TRBJ1-3,CASSFRDNSGNTIYF,TGTGCCAGCAGCTTCAGGGACAACTCTGGAAACACCATATATTTT
TRBV12-3/TRBV12-4,NA,NA,TRBJ1-1,CASSGRPNTEAFF,TGTGCCTCCTCGGGCAGGCCGAACACTGAAGCTTTCTTT
TRBV18,NA,once,TRBJ2-7,CASSPQRYEQYF,TGTGCCAGCTCACCACAGAGATACGAGCAGTACTTC
TRBV7-8,TRBD1,NA,TRBJ1-1,CASSLITGGWTEAFF,TGTGCCAGCAGCTTGATAACAGGGGGTTGGACTGAAGCTTTCTTT
TRBV19,NA,NA,TRBJ2-1,CASSMVSSSYNEQFF,TGTGCCAGTAGTATGGTCTCGAGCTCCTACAATGAGCAGTTCTTC
TRBV24-1,TRBD1,NA,TRBJ2-3,CATSDPLGDSLITDTQYF,TGTGCCACCAGTGATCCTCTCGGGGACAGCCTAATCACAGATACGCAGTATTTT
TRBV5-3,NA,NA,TRBJ2-3,CARSPTTDTQYF,TGTGCCAGAAGCCCTACTACAGATACGCAGTATTTT
TRBV15,TRBD2,NA,TRBJ2-5,CATSRVAGVRQETQYF,TGTGCCACCAGCAGAGTGGCGGGAGTACGTCAGGAGACCCAGTACTTC
TRBV28,TRBD2,once,TRBJ2-5,CASSPGTSGTRETQYF,TGTGCCAGCAGTCCAGGGACTAGCGGGACCCGAGAGACCCAGTACTTC
TRBV19,TRBD1,NA,TRBJ1-2,CASSTSGTELYGYTF,TGTGCCAGTAGTACCTCCGGGACAGAACTTTATGGCTACACCTTC
TRBV9,TRBD1,NA,TRBJ2-3,CASSDGAGGRTDTQYF,TGTGCCAGCAGCGACGGGGCAGGGGGTCGCACAGATACGCAGTATTTT
TRBV5-4,NA,NA,TRBJ1-1,CASSLNTNTEAFF,TGTGCCAGCAGCTTGAACACGAACACTGAAGCTTTCTTT
TRBV10-3,NA,NA,TRBJ2-1,CATRTQGNNEQFF,TGTGCCACCCGCACCCAGGGAAACAATGAGCAGTTCTTC
TRBV11-3,NA,NA,TRBJ1-1,CASSPRRQNTEAFF,TGTGCCAGCAGCCCTCGTAGACAGAACACTGAAGCTTTCTTT
TRBV7-8,NA,NA,TRBJ1-5,CASSPPGRGSNQPQHF,TGTGCCAGCAGCCCCCCGGGACGGGGTAGCAATCAGCCCCAGCATTTT
TRBV7-8,TRBD2,NA,TRBJ2-5,CASSLTGGRAETQYF,TGTGCCAGCAGCTTAACCGGTGGGAGGGCGGAGACCCAGTACTTC
TRBV4-1,TRBD2,NA,TRBJ2-3,CASSQPSGGFIDTQYF,TGCGCCAGCAGCCAGCCTAGCGGGGGTTTCATAGATACGCAGTATTTT
TRBV28,NA,NA,TRBJ1-5,CASARQNNQPQHF,TGTGCCAGCGCACGCCAAAACAATCAGCCCCAGCATTTT
TRBV29-1,TRBD2,once,TRBJ2-2,CSARLGLNTGELFF,TGCAGCGCAAGGTTGGGACTAAACACCGGGGAGCTGTTTTTT
TRBV5-1,NA,NA,TRBJ2-1,CASSYKYKDEQFF,TGCGCCAGCAGCTACAAGTACAAAGATGAGCAGTTCTTC
TRBV4-2,NA,few,TRBJ1-2,CASSQVDSGLYGYTF,TGTGCCAGCAGCCAAGTTGATTCAGGCCTCTATGGCTACACCTTC
TRBV2,NA,few,TRBJ2-7,CASSVRVEQYF,TGTGCCAGCAGTGTCAGGGTCGAGCAGTACTTC
TRBV5-1,TRBD1,NA,TRBJ1-4,CASSWGPDRAGEKLFF,TGCGCCAGCAGCTGGGGGCCGGACAGGGCTGGCGAAAAACTGTTTTTT